This TCR beta chain is drawn from a study of blood T cells in healthy people across ages. Extraction of total RNA produced a minimum of 5 micrograms from each sample. V was trimmed by 4 bases and J by 8 bases, leaving 18 bases between them. The CDR3 has 15 amino acids. Germline CDR1 and CDR2: SEHNR and FQNEAQ (reference sequence). Sample-barcoded 5' priming and a J-beta primer mix drove a second PCR of roughly 6 to 12 cycles. TCRdb itself ran the 5' RACE reads through MiXCR, one entry per CDR3 protein. The sample contains some 670,000 distinct CDR3 sequences, approximately 52% of which appear only once.

The rearrangement links TRBV7-9 to TRBJ2-1; D remains ambiguous. The source of this sequence is a woman aged 80 or over in good health. The sequencing input was blood. As DNA, the CDR3 is TGTGCCAGCAGCTACTCTCTACAAAGGGATTATGAGCAGTTCTTC. Its protein is CASSYSLQRDYEQFF.